Listed below are T cell receptor beta chains from one sample, sequenced in a study of blood T cell repertoires in COVID-19. Clones were sequenced by immunoSEQ multiplex PCR, and TCRdb holds only the in-frame ones, with some missing. In the table there are over 50,000 clones, roughly 86% of which are singletons. The material sequenced was peripheral blood. Receptors originate from a human donor in a cohort sampled during active COVID-19. Each CDR3 is given with its conserved first and last residue. D genes are given only for firm matches. Some rows mark clone size as missing; the rest say once, few, many or name a class of expanded clone.

V: TRBV24-1
D: TRBD1
J: TRBJ1-1
size: NA
DNA: TGTGCCACCAAACCCGGGACAGGACTGAACACTGAAGCTTTCTTT
CDR3: CATKPGTGLNTEAFF

V: TRBV7-9
D: NA
J: TRBJ2-7
size: NA
DNA: TGTGCCAGCAGCTTAGTGGTGGATGGAGGTGGACAGTACTTC
CDR3: CASSLVVDGGGQYF

V: TRBV5-1
D: NA
J: TRBJ2-1
size: NA
DNA: TGCGCCAGCAAAGGAGAAGGAACTAGCTTTCACAATGAGCAGTTCTTC
CDR3: CASKGEGTSFHNEQFF

V: TRBV29-1
D: NA
J: TRBJ2-1
size: NA
DNA: TGCAGCGTTGAACTGCGGGGTCCTAGCTCCTACAATGAGCAGTTCTTC
CDR3: CSVELRGPSSYNEQFF

V: TRBV19
D: TRBD2
J: TRBJ2-2
size: NA
DNA: TGTGCCAGTGAGCGGGAGAAAGGAACCGGGGAGCTGTTTTTT
CDR3: CASEREKGTGELFF

V: TRBV19
D: NA
J: TRBJ2-7
size: NA
DNA: TGTGCCAGTAGCACAAAAATCTCCTACGAGCAGTACTTC
CDR3: CASSTKISYEQYF

V: TRBV19
D: NA
J: TRBJ2-7
size: NA
DNA: TGTGCCAGTAGTATAGTTCGTGGGGCAACCTACTCCTACGAGCAGTACTTC
CDR3: CASSIVRGATYSYEQYF

V: TRBV5-1
D: NA
J: TRBJ2-7
size: NA
DNA: TGCGCCAGCAGCTTGGTGGGGCTTTGGGAGCAGTACTTC
CDR3: CASSLVGLWEQYF

V: TRBV5-1
D: NA
J: TRBJ2-1
size: NA
DNA: TGCGCCAGCAGCTTGGGGGAGGCCCACAATGAGCAGTTCTTC
CDR3: CASSLGEAHNEQFF

V: TRBV7-6
D: TRBD1
J: TRBJ1-1
size: NA
DNA: TGTGCCAGCAGCTCTACAGGGGTAGCTTTCTTT
CDR3: CASSSTGVAFF

V: TRBV5-1
D: TRBD1
J: TRBJ2-7
size: NA
DNA: TGCGCCAGCAGCTTGGGGCCTCCGGGACAGGGTGACGAGCAGTACTTC
CDR3: CASSLGPPGQGDEQYF

V: TRBV18
D: NA
J: TRBJ1-2
size: NA
DNA: TGTGCCAGCTCACCAGTCGTTACAAACCACTATGGCTACACCTTC
CDR3: CASSPVVTNHYGYTF

V: TRBV14
D: NA
J: TRBJ2-5
size: NA
DNA: TGTGCCAGCAGCCCGAGTGGGAGGCATCAAGAGACCCAGTACTTC
CDR3: CASSPSGRHQETQYF

V: TRBV10-3
D: NA
J: TRBJ1-2
size: NA
DNA: TGTGCCATCAGTGAGTCAGGCAGGGCTGGCTACACCTTC
CDR3: CAISESGRAGYTF

V: TRBV7-2
D: TRBD1
J: TRBJ2-3
size: NA
DNA: TGTGCCAGCAGCCCACAGGGGGCCCTACCTAAGGATACGCAGTATTTT
CDR3: CASSPQGALPKDTQYF

V: TRBV9
D: TRBD2
J: TRBJ2-3
size: NA
DNA: TGTGCCAGCAGCGTACGGACTAGCGTCAGCACAGATACGCAGTATTTT
CDR3: CASSVRTSVSTDTQYF

V: TRBV5-1
D: TRBD1
J: TRBJ1-2
size: once
DNA: TGCGCCAGCAGCTTGAGGCCGACAGGGTTATATAACTATGGCTACACCTTC
CDR3: CASSLRPTGLYNYGYTF

V: TRBV28
D: TRBD1
J: TRBJ1-2
size: NA
DNA: TGTGCCAGCAGTTTACCCAACAGGGGTGGCTACACCTTC
CDR3: CASSLPNRGGYTF

V: TRBV27
D: NA
J: TRBJ1-1
size: NA
DNA: TGTGCCAGTTACAAGACACTGTTGACTGAAGCTTTCTTT
CDR3: CASYKTLLTEAFF

V: TRBV5-1
D: TRBD2
J: TRBJ2-1
size: NA
DNA: TGCGCCAGCAGCTCGGGACTAGCGGGAAGAACCTACAATGAGCAGTTCTTC
CDR3: CASSSGLAGRTYNEQFF

V: TRBV4-2
D: TRBD1
J: TRBJ1-5
size: few
DNA: TGTGCCAGCAGCCAAGAATGGGACAGAAATCAGCCCCAGCATTTT
CDR3: CASSQEWDRNQPQHF

V: TRBV18
D: NA
J: TRBJ2-7
size: NA
DNA: TGTGCCAGCTCACCACCGATAGGGGGAAGGGGAGTTTACGAGCAGTACTTC
CDR3: CASSPPIGGRGVYEQYF

V: TRBV3-1/TRBV3-2
D: NA
J: TRBJ2-7
size: NA
DNA: TGTGCCAGCAGCCGAGCCTCAGGGCGGGACCCTCTCGAGCAGTACTTC
CDR3: CASSRASGRDPLEQYF

V: TRBV12-3/TRBV12-4
D: NA
J: TRBJ1-2
size: NA
DNA: TGTGCCAGCAGTTTGAAGGGGGTGTTGGGCTACACCTTC
CDR3: CASSLKGVLGYTF

V: TRBV6-5
D: NA
J: TRBJ1-2
size: NA
DNA: TGTGCCAGCAGCGTGGGGGCATATGGCTACACCTTC
CDR3: CASSVGAYGYTF

V: TRBV6-2/TRBV6-3
D: TRBD1
J: TRBJ2-7
size: NA
DNA: TGTGCCAGCAGTCCGCCGGGACAGGGAACCGAGCAGTACTTC
CDR3: CASSPPGQGTEQYF

V: TRBV7-2
D: TRBD2
J: TRBJ2-1
size: NA
DNA: TGTGCCAGCGTTAGCGGGAGCGTCTCCTACAATGAGCAGTTCTTC
CDR3: CASVSGSVSYNEQFF

V: TRBV7-6
D: NA
J: TRBJ2-5
size: medium-sized
DNA: TGTGCCAGCAGCCCGTACCAAGAGACCCAGTACTTC
CDR3: CASSPYQETQYF

V: TRBV28
D: TRBD1
J: TRBJ2-2
size: NA
DNA: TGTGCCAGCAGTTTTCAGGGGGCTAGGGCCGGGGAGCTGTTTTTT
CDR3: CASSFQGARAGELFF

V: TRBV5-4
D: TRBD1
J: TRBJ1-1
size: few
DNA: TGTGCCAGCAGCTTTGGACAGGGATCGTACACTGAAGCTTTCTTT
CDR3: CASSFGQGSYTEAFF

V: TRBV18
D: NA
J: TRBJ2-2
size: NA
DNA: TGTGCCAGCTCACCGGGGCCGGGGGTACCGAAGAGCACCGGGGAGCTGTTTTTT
CDR3: CASSPGPGVPKSTGELFF

V: TRBV6-5
D: NA
J: TRBJ2-7
size: once
DNA: TGTGCCAGCAGACGGGGGACGAGCTACGAGCAGTACTTC
CDR3: CASRRGTSYEQYF

V: TRBV19
D: TRBD2
J: TRBJ2-1
size: NA
DNA: TGTGCCAGTAGACGTAAGGCGGGAGAGGGTGGTGAGCAGTTCTTC
CDR3: CASRRKAGEGGEQFF

V: TRBV5-1
D: TRBD1
J: TRBJ1-4
size: NA
DNA: TGCGCCAGCAGCTCCGGGACCAAGCCAGGGGGTGAAAAACTGTTTTTT
CDR3: CASSSGTKPGGEKLFF

V: TRBV6-1
D: NA
J: TRBJ1-1
size: few
DNA: TGTGCCAGCAGTGAATCTCTGGGGCTGTTAGCTTTCTTT
CDR3: CASSESLGLLAFF

V: TRBV18
D: TRBD1
J: TRBJ1-3
size: NA
DNA: TGTGCCAGCTCACCACAGGGGACAGGGGTTCGTGCGGGAAACACCATATATTTT
CDR3: CASSPQGTGVRAGNTIYF

V: TRBV7-2
D: NA
J: TRBJ2-4
size: few
DNA: TGTGCCAGCAGCCCCCGAACGAGCGCGGGGAACATTCAGTACTTC
CDR3: CASSPRTSAGNIQYF

V: TRBV19
D: NA
J: TRBJ2-5
size: once
DNA: TGTGCCAGTAGTATAGTCTGGCCGAGGGAAGAGACCCAGTACTTC
CDR3: CASSIVWPREETQYF